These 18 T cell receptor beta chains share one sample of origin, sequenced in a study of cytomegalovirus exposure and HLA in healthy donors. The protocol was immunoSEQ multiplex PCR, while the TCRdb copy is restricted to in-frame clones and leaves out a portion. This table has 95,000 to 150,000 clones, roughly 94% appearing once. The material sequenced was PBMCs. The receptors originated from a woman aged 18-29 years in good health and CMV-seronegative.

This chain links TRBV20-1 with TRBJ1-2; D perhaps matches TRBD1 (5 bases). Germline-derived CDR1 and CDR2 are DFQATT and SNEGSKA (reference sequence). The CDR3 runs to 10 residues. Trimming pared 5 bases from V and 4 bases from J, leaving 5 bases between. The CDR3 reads CSAGAYGYTF. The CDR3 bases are TGCAGTGCTGGGGCCTATGGCTACACCTTC.

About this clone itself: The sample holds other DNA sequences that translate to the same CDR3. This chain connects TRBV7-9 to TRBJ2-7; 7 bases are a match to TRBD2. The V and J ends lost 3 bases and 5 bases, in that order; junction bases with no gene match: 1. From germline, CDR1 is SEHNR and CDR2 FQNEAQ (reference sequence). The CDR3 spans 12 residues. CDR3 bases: TGTGCCAGCAGCTTGGGAGGGGACGAGCAGTACTTC. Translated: CASSLGGDEQYF.

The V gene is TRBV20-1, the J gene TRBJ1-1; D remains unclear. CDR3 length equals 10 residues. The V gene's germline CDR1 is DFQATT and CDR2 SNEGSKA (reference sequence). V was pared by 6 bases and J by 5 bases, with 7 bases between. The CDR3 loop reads CSAQMTEAFF. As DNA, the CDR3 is TGCAGTGCCCAAATGACTGAAGCTTTCTTT.

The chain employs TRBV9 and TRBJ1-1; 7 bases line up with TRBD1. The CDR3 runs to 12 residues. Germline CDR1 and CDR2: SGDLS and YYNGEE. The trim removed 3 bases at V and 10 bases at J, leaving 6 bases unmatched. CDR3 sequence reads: CASSEGGGRAFF. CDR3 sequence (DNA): TGTGCCAGCAGCGAAGGGGGCGGGCGAGCTTTCTTT.

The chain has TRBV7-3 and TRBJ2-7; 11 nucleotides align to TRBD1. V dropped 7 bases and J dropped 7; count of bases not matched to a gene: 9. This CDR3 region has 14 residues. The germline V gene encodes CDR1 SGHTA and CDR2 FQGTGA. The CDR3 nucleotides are TGTGCCAGCACTTCCGGGACAGGGGGATTTGAGCAGTACTTC. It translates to CASTSGTGGFEQYF.

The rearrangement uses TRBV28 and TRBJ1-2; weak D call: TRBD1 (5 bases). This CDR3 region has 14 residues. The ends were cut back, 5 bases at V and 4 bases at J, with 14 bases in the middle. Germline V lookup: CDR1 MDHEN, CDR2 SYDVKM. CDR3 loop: CASSTGQGPYGYTF. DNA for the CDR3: TGTGCCAGCAGTACAGGTCAAGGACCCTATGGCTACACCTTC.

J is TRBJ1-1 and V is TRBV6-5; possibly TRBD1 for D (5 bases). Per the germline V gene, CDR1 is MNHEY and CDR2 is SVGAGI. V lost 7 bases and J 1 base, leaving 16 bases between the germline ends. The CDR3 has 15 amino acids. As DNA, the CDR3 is TGTGCCAGCAATGGCGGGGGAAAAGGGAACACTGAAGCTTTCTTT. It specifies CASNGGGKGNTEAFF.

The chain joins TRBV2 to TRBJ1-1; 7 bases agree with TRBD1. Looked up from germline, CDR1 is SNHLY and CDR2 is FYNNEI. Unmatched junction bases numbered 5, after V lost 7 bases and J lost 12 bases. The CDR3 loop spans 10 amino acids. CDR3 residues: CASIGDSTFF. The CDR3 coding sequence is TGTGCCAGCATCGGGGACAGCACTTTCTTT.

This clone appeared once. The CDR3 sequence: CASSQNQPGLVSLLTDTQYF. The DNA of the CDR3 is TGTGCCAGCAGCCAAAACCAACCGGGACTAGTATCCCTCCTCACAGATACGCAGTATTTT. The chain joins TRBV4-2 to TRBJ2-3, with TRBD2 matching over 8 bases. V shed 2 bases and J 2 bases; nucleotides not matched to a gene: 18. CDR1 is LGHNA and CDR2 is YNFKEQ in the germline V gene. CDR3 length: 20 residues.

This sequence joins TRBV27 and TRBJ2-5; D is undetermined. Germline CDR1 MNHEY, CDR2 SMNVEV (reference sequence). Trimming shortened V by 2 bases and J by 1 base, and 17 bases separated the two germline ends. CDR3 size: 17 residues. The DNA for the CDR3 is TGTGCCAGCAGTTTACTAATACACCGGCGACTCCAAGAGACCCAGTACTTC. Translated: CASSLLIHRRLQETQYF.

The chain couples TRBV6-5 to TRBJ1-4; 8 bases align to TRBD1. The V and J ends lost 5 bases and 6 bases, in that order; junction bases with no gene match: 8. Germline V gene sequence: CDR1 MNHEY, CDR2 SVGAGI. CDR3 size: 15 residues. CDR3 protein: CASSAGGGGYEKLFF. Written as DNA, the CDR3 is TGTGCCAGCAGTGCAGGGGGCGGCGGGTATGAAAAACTGTTTTTT.

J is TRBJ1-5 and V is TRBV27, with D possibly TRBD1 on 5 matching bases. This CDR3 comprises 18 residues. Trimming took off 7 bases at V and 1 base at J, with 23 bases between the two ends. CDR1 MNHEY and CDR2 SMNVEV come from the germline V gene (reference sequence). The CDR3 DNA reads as TGTGCCAGCACCCTCAGCGGTCAGGGTCGGGGGAGCAATCAGCCCCAGCATTTT. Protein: CASTLSGQGRGSNQPQHF.

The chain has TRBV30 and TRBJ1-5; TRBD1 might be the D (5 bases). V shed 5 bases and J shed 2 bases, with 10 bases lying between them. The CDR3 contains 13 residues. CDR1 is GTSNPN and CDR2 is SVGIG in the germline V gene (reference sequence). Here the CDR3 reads CAWAGGGNQPQHF. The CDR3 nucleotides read TGTGCCTGGGCCGGAGGGGGCAATCAGCCCCAGCATTTT.

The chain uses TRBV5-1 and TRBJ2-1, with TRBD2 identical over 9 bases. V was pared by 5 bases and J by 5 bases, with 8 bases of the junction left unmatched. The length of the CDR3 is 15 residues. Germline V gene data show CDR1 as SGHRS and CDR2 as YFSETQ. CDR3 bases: TGCGCCAGCAGACCGGGGACTAGCTTAAACAATGAGCAGTTCTTC. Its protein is CASRPGTSLNNEQFF.

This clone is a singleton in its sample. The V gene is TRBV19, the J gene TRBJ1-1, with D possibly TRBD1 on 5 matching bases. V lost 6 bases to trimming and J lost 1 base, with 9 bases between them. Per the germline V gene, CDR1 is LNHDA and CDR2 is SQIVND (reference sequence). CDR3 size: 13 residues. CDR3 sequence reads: CASSWQGNTEAFF. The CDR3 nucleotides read TGTGCCAGTAGCTGGCAGGGGAACACTGAAGCTTTCTTT. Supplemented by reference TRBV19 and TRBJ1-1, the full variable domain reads DGGITQSPKYLFRKEGQNVTLSCEQNLNHDAMYWYRQDPGQGLRLIYYSQIVNDFQKGDIAEGYSVSREKKESFPLTVTSAQKNPTAFYLCASSWQGNTEAFFGQGTRLTVV.

The CDR3, as DNA: TGTGCCAGCAGTCACCCCCCGGGACAGGGGTTTGGAGAAGCTTTCTTT. Translation gives CASSHPPGQGFGEAFF. V is TRBV6-6 and J is TRBJ1-1, with TRBD1 matching 10 bases. Germline CDR1 MNHNY, CDR2 SVGAGI (reference sequence). The CDR3 is made up of 16 amino acids. The V gene end was trimmed by 5 bases and the J gene end by 8 bases; junction bases not matched to a gene: 14.

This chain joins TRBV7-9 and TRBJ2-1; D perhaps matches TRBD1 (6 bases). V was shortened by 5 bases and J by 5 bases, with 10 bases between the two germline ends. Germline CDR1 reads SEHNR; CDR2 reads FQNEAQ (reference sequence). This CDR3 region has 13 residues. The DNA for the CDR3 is TGTGCCAGCAGCCACGGACAGAACAATGAGCAGTTCTTC. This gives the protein CASSHGQNNEQFF.

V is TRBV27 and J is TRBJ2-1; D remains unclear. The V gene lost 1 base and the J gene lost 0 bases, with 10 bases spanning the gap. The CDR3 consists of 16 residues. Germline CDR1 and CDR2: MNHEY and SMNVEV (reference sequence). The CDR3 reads CASSLFADSSYNEQFF. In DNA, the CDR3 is TGTGCCAGCAGTTTATTTGCGGATAGCTCCTACAATGAGCAGTTCTTC.